This note documents a single T cell receptor beta chain sequence. In this sample, this clonotype turned up a few times. What this receptor recognizes is not known. The input lacks base qualities; no much larger clone sits a single base away. Starting from approximately 460 ng total RNA, TCRbeta-specific cDNA was produced by reverse transcription with a constant-region primer and ProtoScript II reverse transcriptase. The TCRbeta libraries were prepared through three rounds of nested multiplex PCR following a slightly modified ARM-PCR procedure. Multiplex TRBV1-TRBV30 forward primers and a Cbeta reverse primer were used in the first two PCR rounds, each of which was run for around 9 cycles. A final 25-cycle PCR with Deep VentR polymerase added sample barcodes and Illumina adapters. Amplicons of 200-500 bp were gel-purified with a QIAquick gel extraction kit before sequencing. An Illumina HiSeq 2500 was used to sequence the TCRbeta amplicons, generating 250-bp paired-end reads. Regarding the original processing steps: Quality trimming of reads was performed with Trimmomatic v0.33, and paired reads were merged with FLASH v1.2.11 so that full CDR3 sequences could be recovered. MiGEC v1.2.1b assigned V, D and J germline segments to the rearranged TCRbeta sequences. Clonotype statistics, along with Shannon-Wiener diversity indices, were calculated using VDJtools v1.0.0. To cut down on sampling bias, every analysis after diversity analysis relied on just the 250 most abundant clonotypes from each sample. TCRdb reprocessing: public reads trimmed at Q25 with fastp, clones called with MiXCR, in-frame beta chains kept. Each entry is one CDR3 protein sequence, shown with its most common DNA and genes. TCRdb assigned the V and J calls; the authors' analysis was not used. For this sample there are 250,000 to 350,000 distinct CDR3 sequences; more than 55% appear just once. The ten top clones hold over 15% of the sample.

Blood RNA was extracted from unsorted whole blood using TRIzol reagent, and germline DNA was obtained with the DNeasy Blood & Tissue kit. Patients had chronic HBV infection and were treatment-naive at sampling. Before surgery, approximately 3.8 milliliters of peripheral blood were drawn into K2EDTA tubes. The data originate from a study of tumor-infiltrating lymphocytes in primary liver carcinoma (dated by TCRdb to the late 2010s). For the wider study: Surgical resection was performed in China between late 2015 and early 2016 on a handful of patients with histopathologically diagnosed primary liver carcinoma. Each sample produced about 3.65 to 8 million productive TCRbeta reads, and read depth showed no significant difference between tissue types. A total of roughly 35 specimens from 5 patients went through TCRbeta repertoire sequencing, namely 25 tumor regions, 5 adjacent noncancerous liver tissues and 5 peripheral blood samples. Reproducibility between technical replicate repertoires was high, with correlation coefficients above 0.95 and mean shared-clone rates about 0.9. The five patients, three men and two women aged 30 to 69 years, had hepatocellular carcinoma (four) or combined HCC and intrahepatic cholangiocarcinoma (one). The tumors of the five patients were staged as T1-T3 N0M0, with maximum diameters ranging from roughly 4.2 to 11 cm. Across five regions of each liver tumor, along with adjacent normal tissue and blood, the study brought together TCRbeta repertoire sequencing, expression microarrays and whole-exome sequencing.

The paper's findings and limits, for the study overall: Because only the TCR beta chain was sequenced and unpaired alpha chains were not captured, true repertoire diversity is likely underestimated. With just a handful of patients in the study, the authors point out that the findings should be validated in a larger study. A significantly larger repertoire fraction was made up by the top 250 clones in tumors than in blood (p = 0.039). Consistent with antigen-driven expansion, pairs of tumor regions showed higher repertoire overlap (mean roughly 35%) than either tumor-adjacent pairs (approximately 17%) or tumor-blood pairs (roughly 14%). Comparison of CD4+ and CD8+ T cell repertoires was precluded by the use of bulk unsorted samples.

For this chain, trimming is 1 base at the V end and 7 bases at the J end, and the number of junction bases without a gene match is 6. From the cysteine through the phenylalanine, the CDR3 covers 14 amino acids. Only CDR3 DNA is held: 42 bases, read in frame from base 1. The germline V gene provides CDR1 SGHDN and CDR2 FVKESK. The sequenced sample was peripheral blood. This receptor was obtained from a woman in her 30s with primary liver carcinoma and hepatitis B virus infection. Recombination connected TRBV14 to TRBJ2-5, and 7 bases in between align with TRBD2. The CDR3 reads CASSQGSGAGTQYF. The DNA sequence reads TGTGCCAGCAGCCAAGGGAGCGGGGCAGGGACCCAGTACTTC. When the CDR3 is completed using the reference TRBV14 and TRBJ2-5 genes on either side, the full variable domain is EAGVTQFPSHSVIEKGQTVTLRCDPISGHDNLYWYRRVMGKEIKFLLHFVKESKQDESGMPNNRFLAERTGGTYSTLKVQPAELEDSGVYFCASSQGSGAGTQYFGPGTRLLVL.